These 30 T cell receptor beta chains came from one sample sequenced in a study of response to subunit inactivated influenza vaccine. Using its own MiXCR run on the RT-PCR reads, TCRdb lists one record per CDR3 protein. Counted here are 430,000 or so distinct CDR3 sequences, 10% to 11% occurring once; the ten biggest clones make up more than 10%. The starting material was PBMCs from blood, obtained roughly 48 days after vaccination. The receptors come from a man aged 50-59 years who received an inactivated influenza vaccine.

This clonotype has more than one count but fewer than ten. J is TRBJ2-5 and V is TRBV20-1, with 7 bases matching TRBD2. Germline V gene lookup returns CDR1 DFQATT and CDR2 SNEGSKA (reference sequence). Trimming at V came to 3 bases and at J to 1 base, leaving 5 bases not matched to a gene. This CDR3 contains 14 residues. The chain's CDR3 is CSARPAGLQETQYF. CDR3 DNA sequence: TGCAGTGCTAGGCCAGCGGGACTCCAAGAGACCCAGTACTTC.

Written as DNA, the CDR3 is TGCAGTGCTAGCCTCGGGACAGTCAGTGAAAAACTGTTTTTT. This translates into CSASLGTVSEKLFF. The chain has TRBV20-1 and TRBJ1-4; 7 nucleotides agree with TRBD1. The germline gives CDR1 DFQATT, CDR2 SNEGSKA (reference sequence). There are 14 residues in the CDR3. The trim removed 3 bases at V and 7 bases at J, leaving 8 bases unmatched.

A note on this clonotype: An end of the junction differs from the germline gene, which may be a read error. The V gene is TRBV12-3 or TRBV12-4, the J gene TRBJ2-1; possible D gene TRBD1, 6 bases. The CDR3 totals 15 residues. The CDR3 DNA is TGTGCCAGCACCCACCCGGGACACTCCCACAATGAGCAGTTCTTC. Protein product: CASTHPGHSHNEQFF.

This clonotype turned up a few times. DNA for the CDR3: TGTGCCAGCAGCTTACCGGGACTAGCTAGCGACGAGCAGTACTTC. Translated: CASSLPGLASDEQYF. The chain has TRBV7-2 and TRBJ2-7; 9 bases line up with TRBD2. Trimming took 2 bases from V and 5 from J; bases not matched to a gene: 7. Per germline, CDR1 SGHTA and CDR2 FQGNSA. The CDR3 covers 15 residues.

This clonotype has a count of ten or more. CDR3 bases: TGTGCCAGCTCACCAGTCAGAGACGAGCAGTACTTC. The encoded protein is CASSPVRDEQYF. The V and J genes are TRBV18 and TRBJ2-7; D is ambiguous. The V and J ends lost 2 bases and 5 bases respectively, with 7 bases between them. The length of the CDR3 is 12 residues. The germline V gene has CDR1 KGHSH and CDR2 LQKENI.

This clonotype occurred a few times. The CDR3 DNA reads TGTGCCAGCAGTTACCGGGCAGGGGGCAATGAAAAACTGTTTTTT. Translated: CASSYRAGGNEKLFF. The chain carries TRBV6-5 and TRBJ1-4; 8 bases match TRBD1. Germline trimming cut 2 bases from V and 5 bases from J; bases unmatched to any gene: 4. Germline V CDR1 and CDR2: MNHEY, SVGAGI. The CDR3 extends over 15 amino acids.

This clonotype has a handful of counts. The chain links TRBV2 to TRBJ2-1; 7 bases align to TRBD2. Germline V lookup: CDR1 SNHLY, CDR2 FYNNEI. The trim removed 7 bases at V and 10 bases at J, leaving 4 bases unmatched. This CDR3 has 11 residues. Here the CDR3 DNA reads TGTGCCAGCATCGGGGGGTCAGAGCAGTTCTTC. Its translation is CASIGGSEQFF.

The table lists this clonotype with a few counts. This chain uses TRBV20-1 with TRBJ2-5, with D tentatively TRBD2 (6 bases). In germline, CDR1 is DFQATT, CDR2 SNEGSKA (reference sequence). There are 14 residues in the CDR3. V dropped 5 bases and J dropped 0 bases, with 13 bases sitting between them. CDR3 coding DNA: TGCAGTGCTTCCCGTGGAGGGAACCAAGAGACCCAGTACTTC. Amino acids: CSASRGGNQETQYF.

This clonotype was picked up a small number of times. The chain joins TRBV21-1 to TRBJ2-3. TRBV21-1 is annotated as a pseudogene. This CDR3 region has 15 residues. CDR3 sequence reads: CASSKWLPGTDTQYF. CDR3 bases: TGTGCCAGCAGCAAGTGGCTACCAGGCACAGATACGCAGTATTTT.

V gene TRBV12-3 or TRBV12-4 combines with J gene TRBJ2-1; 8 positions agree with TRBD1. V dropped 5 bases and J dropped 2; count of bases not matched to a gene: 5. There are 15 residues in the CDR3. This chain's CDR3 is CASSAYRGTYNEQFF. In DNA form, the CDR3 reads TGTGCCAGCAGTGCCTACAGGGGGACCTACAATGAGCAGTTCTTC.

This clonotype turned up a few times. CDR3 region: CASRLIYRSDRGMLETGNTIYF. In nucleotides, the CDR3 is TGTGCAAGTCGCTTAATTTACCGGTCCGACAGGGGAATGCTGGAAACTGGAAACACCATATATTTT. The chain is built from TRBV12-2 and TRBJ1-3; TRBD1 is taken as the D call from the table, unchecked against the DNA. TRBV12-2 constitutes a pseudogene. The CDR3 covers 22 residues.

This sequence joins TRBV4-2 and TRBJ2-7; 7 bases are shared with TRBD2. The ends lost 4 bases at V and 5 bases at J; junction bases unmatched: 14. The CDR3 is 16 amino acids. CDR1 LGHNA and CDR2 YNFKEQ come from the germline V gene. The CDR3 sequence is CASSPGALAGVHEQYF. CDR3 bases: TGTGCCAGCAGCCCCGGCGCCTTGGCGGGAGTACACGAGCAGTACTTC.

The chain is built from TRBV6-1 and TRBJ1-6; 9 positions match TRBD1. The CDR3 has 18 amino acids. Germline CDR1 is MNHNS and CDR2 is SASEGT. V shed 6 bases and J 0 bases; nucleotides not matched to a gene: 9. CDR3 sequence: CASSLDRGIPSYNSPLHF. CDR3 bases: TGTGCCAGCAGCCTCGACAGGGGGATACCCTCCTATAATTCACCCCTCCACTTT.

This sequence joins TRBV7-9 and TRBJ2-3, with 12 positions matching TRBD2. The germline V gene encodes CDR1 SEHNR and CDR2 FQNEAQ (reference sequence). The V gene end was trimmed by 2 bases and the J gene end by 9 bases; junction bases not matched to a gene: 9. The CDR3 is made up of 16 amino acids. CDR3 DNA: TGTGCCAGCAGCTTAAAGGGACTAGCGGGCCGAGAGACGCAGTATTTT. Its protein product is CASSLKGLAGRETQYF.

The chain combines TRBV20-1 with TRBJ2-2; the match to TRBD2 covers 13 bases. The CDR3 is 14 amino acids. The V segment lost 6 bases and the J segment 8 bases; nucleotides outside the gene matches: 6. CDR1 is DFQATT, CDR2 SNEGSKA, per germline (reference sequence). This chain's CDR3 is CSAFRTSGSGELFF. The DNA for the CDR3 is TGCAGTGCCTTCAGGACTAGCGGGAGTGGGGAGCTGTTTTTT.

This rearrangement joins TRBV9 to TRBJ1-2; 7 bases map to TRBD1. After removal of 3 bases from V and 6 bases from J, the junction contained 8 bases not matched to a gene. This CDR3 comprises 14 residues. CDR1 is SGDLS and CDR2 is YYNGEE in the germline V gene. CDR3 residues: CASSARQGWDGYTF. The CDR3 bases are TGTGCCAGCAGCGCCAGACAGGGATGGGATGGCTACACCTTC. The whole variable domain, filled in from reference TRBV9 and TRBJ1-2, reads DSGVTQTPKHLITATGQRVTLRCSPRSGDLSVYWYQQSLDQGLQFLIQYYNGEERAKGNILERFSAQQFPDLHSELNLSSLELGDSALYFCASSARQGWDGYTFGSGTRLTVV.

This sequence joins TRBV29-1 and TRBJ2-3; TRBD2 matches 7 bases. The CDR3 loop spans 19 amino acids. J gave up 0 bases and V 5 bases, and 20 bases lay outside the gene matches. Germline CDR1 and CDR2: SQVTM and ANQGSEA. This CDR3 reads CSVKAWDYRNIPSTDTQYF. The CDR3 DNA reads TGCAGCGTTAAAGCGTGGGACTATAGAAATATCCCTAGCACAGATACGCAGTATTTT.

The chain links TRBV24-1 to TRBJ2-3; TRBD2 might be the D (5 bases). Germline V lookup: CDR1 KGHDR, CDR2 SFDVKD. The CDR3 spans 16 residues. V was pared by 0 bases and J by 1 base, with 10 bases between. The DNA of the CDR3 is TGTGCCACCAGTGATTTGCGGTTCGGGGGCACAGATACGCAGTATTTT. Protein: CATSDLRFGGTDTQYF.

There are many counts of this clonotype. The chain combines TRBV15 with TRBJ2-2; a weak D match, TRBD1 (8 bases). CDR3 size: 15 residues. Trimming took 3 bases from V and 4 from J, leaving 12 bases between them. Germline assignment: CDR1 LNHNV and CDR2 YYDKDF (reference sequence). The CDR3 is CATSRTGEGTGELFF. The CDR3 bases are TGTGCCACCAGCAGGACAGGGGAGGGCACCGGGGAGCTGTTTTTT.

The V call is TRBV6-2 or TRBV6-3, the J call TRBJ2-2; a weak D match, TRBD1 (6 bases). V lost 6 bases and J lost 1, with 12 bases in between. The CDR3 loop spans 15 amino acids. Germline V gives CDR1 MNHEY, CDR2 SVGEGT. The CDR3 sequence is CASRPHRENTGELFF. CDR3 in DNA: TGTGCCAGCAGACCACACAGGGAGAACACCGGGGAGCTGTTTTTT.

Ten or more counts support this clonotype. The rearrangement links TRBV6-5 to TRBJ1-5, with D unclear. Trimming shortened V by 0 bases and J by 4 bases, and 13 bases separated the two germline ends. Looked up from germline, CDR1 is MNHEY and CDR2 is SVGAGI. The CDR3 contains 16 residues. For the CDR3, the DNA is TGTGCCAGCAGTTACTCGAGTAGGAGTAAGAATCAGCCCCAGCATTTT. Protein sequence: CASSYSSRSKNQPQHF.

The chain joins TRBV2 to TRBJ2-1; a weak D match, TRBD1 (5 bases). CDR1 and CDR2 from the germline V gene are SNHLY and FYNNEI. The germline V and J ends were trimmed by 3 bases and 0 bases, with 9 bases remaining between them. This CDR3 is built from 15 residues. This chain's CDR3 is CASSESQGSYNEQFF. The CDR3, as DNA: TGTGCCAGCAGTGAGTCGCAGGGCTCCTACAATGAGCAGTTCTTC. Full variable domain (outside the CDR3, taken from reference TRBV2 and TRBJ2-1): EPEVTQTPSHQVTQMGQEVILRCVPISNHLYFYWYRQILGQKVEFLVSFYNNEISEKSEIFDDQFSVERPDGSNFTLKIRSTKLEDSAMYFCASSESQGSYNEQFFGPGTRLTVL.

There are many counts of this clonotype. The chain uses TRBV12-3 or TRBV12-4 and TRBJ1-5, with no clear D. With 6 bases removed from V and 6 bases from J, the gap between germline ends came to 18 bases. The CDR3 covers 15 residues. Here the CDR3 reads CASSMNSKTSQPQHF. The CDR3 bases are TGTGCCAGCAGCATGAACTCAAAGACGAGTCAGCCCCAGCATTTT.

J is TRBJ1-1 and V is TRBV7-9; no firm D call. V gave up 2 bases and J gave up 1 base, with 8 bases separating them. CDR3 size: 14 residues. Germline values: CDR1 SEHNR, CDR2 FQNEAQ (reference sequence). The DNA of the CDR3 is TGTGCCAGCAGCTTACTGGCACCGAACACTGAAGCTTTCTTT. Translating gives CASSLLAPNTEAFF.

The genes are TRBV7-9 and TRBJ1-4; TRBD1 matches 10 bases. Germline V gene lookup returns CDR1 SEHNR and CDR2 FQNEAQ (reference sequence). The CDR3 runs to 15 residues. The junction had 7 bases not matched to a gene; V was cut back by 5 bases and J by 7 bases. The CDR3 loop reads CASSIPGTGVEKLFF. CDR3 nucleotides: TGTGCCAGCAGCATCCCCGGGACAGGGGTTGAAAAACTGTTTTTT.

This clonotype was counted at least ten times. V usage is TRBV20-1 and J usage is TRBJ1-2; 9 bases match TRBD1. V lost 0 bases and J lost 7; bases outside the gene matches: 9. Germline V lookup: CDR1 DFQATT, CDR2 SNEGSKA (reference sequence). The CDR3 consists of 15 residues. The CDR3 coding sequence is TGCAGTGCTAGAGATACCCGGGACAGGGAACGTGGCTACACCTTC. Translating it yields CSARDTRDRERGYTF.

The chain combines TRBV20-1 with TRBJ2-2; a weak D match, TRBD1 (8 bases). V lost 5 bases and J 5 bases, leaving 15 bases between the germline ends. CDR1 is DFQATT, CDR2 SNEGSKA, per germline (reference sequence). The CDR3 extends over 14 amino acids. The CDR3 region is CSAYRGGSTGELFF. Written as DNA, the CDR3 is TGCAGTGCTTACAGGGGGGGAAGTACCGGGGAGCTGTTTTTT.

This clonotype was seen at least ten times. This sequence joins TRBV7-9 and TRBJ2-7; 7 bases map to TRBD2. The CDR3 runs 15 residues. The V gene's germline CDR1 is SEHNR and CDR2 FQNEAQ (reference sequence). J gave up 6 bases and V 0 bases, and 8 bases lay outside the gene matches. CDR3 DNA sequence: TGTGCCAGCAGCTTAGCACGGCTAGCGGACGGCGAGCAGTACTTC. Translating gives CASSLARLADGEQYF.

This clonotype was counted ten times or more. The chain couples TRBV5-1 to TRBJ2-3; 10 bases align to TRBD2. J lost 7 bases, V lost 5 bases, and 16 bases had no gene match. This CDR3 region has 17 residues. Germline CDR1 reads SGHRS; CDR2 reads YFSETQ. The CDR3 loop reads CASSLNWASGSTYTQYF. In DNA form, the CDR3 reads TGCGCCAGCAGTCTCAATTGGGCTAGCGGGAGTACGTATACGCAGTATTTT. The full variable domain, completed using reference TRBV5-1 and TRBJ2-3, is KAGVTQTPRYLIKTRGQQVTLSCSPISGHRSVSWYQQTPGQGLQFLFEYFSETQRNKGNFPGRFSGRQFSNSRSEMNVSTLELGDSALYLCASSLNWASGSTYTQYFGPGTRLTVL.

The CDR3 DNA follows: TGTGCCAGCAGCCTTTACGGGACTAGCGGGGTCGAGCAGTACTTC. Its translation is CASSLYGTSGVEQYF. The chain uses TRBV3-1 and TRBJ2-7, with 13 bases lining up with TRBD2. V was pared by 4 bases and J by 6 bases, with 6 bases of the junction left unmatched. CDR1 and CDR2 from the germline V gene are LGHDT and YNNKEL (reference sequence). CDR3 length equals 15 residues.